This T cell receptor (beta chain) derives from a study of OX40 agonist ivuxolimab in advanced cancers. The overall study: Eligibility admitted prior anti-PD-1, anti-PD-L1 or anti-CTLA-4 therapy; 30% to 40% had some. Partial responses occurred in Three dose-escalation patients, one with hepatocellular carcinoma and two with cutaneous melanoma. Findings of the study overall: On average, CD8+ T cells showed a greater number of expanded clones than CD4+.

Sequencing was performed with immunoSEQ multiplex PCR; in TCRdb, only in-frame clones are kept and a portion is missing. The sample yields some 62,000 clones, almost 85% seen once. This clone was counted only a few times. The target antigen is unknown. The CDR3 runs to 12 residues. Germline loops: CDR1 SGHTA, CDR2 FQGNSA. J lost 5 bases, V lost 7 bases, and 4 bases had no gene match. V is TRBV7-2 and J is TRBJ2-5; 7 bases map to TRBD2. This TCR was sampled from an adult with an advanced solid tumor such as melanoma, head and neck, liver or kidney cancer. The starting material was CD4+ or CD8+ T cells sorted from blood, obtained in a trial of the OX40 agonist ivuxolimab. CDR3 nucleotide sequence: TGTGCCAGCACCCCCGGGGGGGAGACCCAGTACTTC. Protein: CASTPGGETQYF. Filled out from reference TRBV7-2 and TRBJ2-5, the complete variable domain reads GAGVSQSPSNKVTEKGKDVELRCDPISGHTALYWYRQSLGQGLEFLIYFQGNSAPDKSGLPSDRFSAERTGGSVSTLTIQRTQQEDSAVYLCASTPGGETQYFGPGTRLLVL.